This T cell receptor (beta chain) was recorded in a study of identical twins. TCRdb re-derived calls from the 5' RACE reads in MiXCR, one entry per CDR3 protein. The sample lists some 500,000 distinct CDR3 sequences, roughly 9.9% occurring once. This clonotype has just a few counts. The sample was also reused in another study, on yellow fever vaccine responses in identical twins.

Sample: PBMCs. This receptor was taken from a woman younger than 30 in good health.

CDR3 amino acids: CSAKAPNNEQFF. For the CDR3, the DNA is TGCAGTGCTAAGGCCCCCAACAATGAGCAGTTCTTC. The gene calls are TRBV20-1 and TRBJ2-1; D ambiguous. Germline CDR1 is DFQATT and CDR2 is SNEGSKA (reference sequence). Trimming cost V 4 bases and J 5 bases, with 9 bases left between them. The CDR3 consists of 12 residues.